This T cell receptor (beta chain) comes out of a study of OX40 agonist ivuxolimab in advanced cancers. Study in general: Ivuxolimab, an agonist antibody against OX40 (CD134), was given to patients. While on treatment, patients had intravenous ivuxolimab at 0.01 to 10 mg/kg every 2 weeks. Participants, about 83% male, averaged approximately 56 years of age, ranging from roughly 23 to 80. Study-level points and caveats: Some patients without response likewise showed low normalized clonal expansion.

Produced via immunoSEQ multiplex PCR; TCRdb's table is partial and in-frame only. The sample records nearly 50,000 clones, roughly 88% being singletons. Details on this clone: The antigen remains unidentified.

V lost 4 bases and J 9 bases, leaving 9 bases between the germline ends. Germline loops: CDR1 SGHAT, CDR2 FQNNGV. This CDR3 comprises 11 residues. The chain has TRBV11-2 and TRBJ1-2; D is undetermined. Source: CD4+ or CD8+ T cells sorted from blood, taken in a trial of the OX40 agonist ivuxolimab. The sequence was collected from an adult with an advanced solid tumor such as melanoma, head and neck, liver or kidney cancer. The CDR3 is CASSSTDRYTF. The CDR3 DNA follows: TGTGCCAGCAGCTCCACGGACCGCTACACCTTC. Supplemented by reference TRBV11-2 and TRBJ1-2, the full variable domain reads EAGVAQSPRYKIIEKRQSVAFWCNPISGHATLYWYQQILGQGPKLLIQFQNNGVVDDSQLPKDRFSAERLKGVDSTLKIQPAKLEDSAVYLCASSSTDRYTFGSGTRLTVV.